The next 10 T cell receptor beta chains were all read from a single sample in a study of T cell changes during pregnancy in multiple sclerosis. Clones were sequenced by immunoSEQ multiplex PCR, and TCRdb holds only the in-frame ones, with some missing. The sample consists of tens of thousands of clones, just over 90% of them appearing once. Sequenced here: CD4+ T cells from peripheral blood mononuclear cells, sampled before pregnancy. The receptors here all came from a female donor with multiple sclerosis, enrolled in a pregnancy study.

The chain carries TRBV6-1 and TRBJ2-1; 8 bases line up with TRBD2. With V trimmed by 5 bases and J by 8 bases, 11 bases remained unmatched. CDR1 is MNHNS and CDR2 is SASEGT in the germline V gene. The CDR3 spans 15 residues. Here the CDR3 DNA reads TGTGCCAGCAGTAGCAGCGGGAGAATTTTCGATGAGCAGTTCTTC. It codes for CASSSSGRIFDEQFF.

V usage is TRBV5-1 and J usage is TRBJ1-1; D uncertain. Germline values: CDR1 SGHRS, CDR2 YFSETQ. The CDR3 contains 14 residues. With 0 bases removed from V and 1 base from J, the gap between germline ends came to 7 bases. CDR3 DNA: TGCGCCAGCAGCTTGGCCTCAGGGAACACTGAAGCTTTCTTT. This sequence encodes CASSLASGNTEAFF.

V is TRBV28 and J is TRBJ1-2; no firm D call. Trimming removed 4 bases at V and 5 bases at J, with 14 bases between. The CDR3 spans 14 residues. The V gene's germline CDR1 is MDHEN and CDR2 SYDVKM. CDR3 DNA: TGTGCCAGCAGTTCTCCGGGAGTTCCATATGGCTACACCTTC. It translates to CASSSPGVPYGYTF.

V and J are TRBV2 and TRBJ1-4; 8 bases are shared with TRBD1. Trimming removed 5 bases from V and 4 bases from J; junction bases left unmatched: 9. The CDR3 covers 16 residues. In germline, CDR1 is SNHLY, CDR2 FYNNEI. The CDR3: CASSRGQGGGNEKLFF. CDR3 coding DNA: TGTGCCAGCAGTCGTGGACAGGGAGGGGGTAATGAAAAACTGTTTTTT.

V usage is TRBV6-1 and J usage is TRBJ1-2; 10 bases are a match to TRBD1. V was pared by 4 bases and J by 8 bases, with 10 bases of the junction left unmatched. Looked up from germline, CDR1 is MNHNS and CDR2 is SASEGT. The CDR3 totals 15 residues. The CDR3 bases are TGTGCCAGCAGTGCGACAAGACAGGGGGCGAGAGGCTACACCTTC. It translates to CASSATRQGARGYTF.

V gene TRBV27 combines with J gene TRBJ2-3; 7 bases are a match to TRBD2. The CDR3 is 14 residues long. V lost 6 bases, J lost 1 base, and 4 bases stayed unmatched. CDR1 is MNHEY, CDR2 SMNVEV, per germline (reference sequence). The CDR3 is CASRRLAGTDTQYF. The DNA for the CDR3 is TGTGCCAGCAGGCGACTAGCTGGCACAGATACGCAGTATTTT.

Only one count was recorded for this clone. The J gene is TRBJ1-6, the V gene TRBV30; 9 bases are a match to TRBD1. Trimming removed 4 bases from V and 9 bases from J; junction bases left unmatched: 13. CDR3 length: 16 residues. CDR1 is GTSNPN and CDR2 is SVGIG in the germline V gene (reference sequence). The CDR3 sequence is CAWNSFPGQGGSPLHF. In DNA, the CDR3 is TGTGCCTGGAACTCGTTTCCGGGACAGGGAGGTTCACCCCTCCACTTT.

The rearrangement joins TRBV5-4 to TRBJ1-1; a weak D match, TRBD1 (6 bases). CDR3 length: 15 amino acids. The V gene's germline CDR1 is SGHNT and CDR2 YYREEE (reference sequence). The V end was cut by 4 bases, the J end by 3 bases, with 16 bases between. The CDR3: CASSHRGGRDTEAFF. CDR3 nucleotide sequence: TGTGCCAGCAGCCATCGAGGGGGACGGGACACTGAAGCTTTCTTT.

The chain combines TRBV5-1 with TRBJ2-7; D is ambiguous. V lost 6 bases to trimming and J lost 0 bases, with 7 bases between them. From germline, CDR1 is SGHRS and CDR2 YFSETQ. The CDR3 totals 12 residues. CDR3 loop: CASTSFSYEQYF. Written as DNA, the CDR3 is TGCGCCAGCACCTCGTTCTCCTACGAGCAGTACTTC.

V usage is TRBV30 and J usage is TRBJ2-7; a possible D gene is TRBD1 (6 bases). The CDR3 has 11 amino acids. Trimming removed 7 bases at V and 5 bases at J, with 12 bases between. Germline lookup yields CDR1 GTSNPN and CDR2 SVGIG (reference sequence). CDR3 amino acids: CAFAQGNEQYF. In nucleotides, the CDR3 is TGTGCCTTTGCACAGGGTAACGAGCAGTACTTC.